The entry that follows covers one TCR beta chain sequence. Its antigen is undetermined. TCRdb reprocessed the 5' RACE reads; each CDR3 protein has one entry and no DNA is given. Recorded for this sample: 420,000 or so distinct CDR3 sequences. This sample was taken from a study of monozygotic twins with inflammatory bowel disease. Per the germline V gene, CDR1 is LNHDA and CDR2 is SQIVND (reference sequence). This CDR3 has 16 residues. Blood was drawn at approximately 2.7 ml per donor. Findings and limits, study-wide: Twins with IBD were found to have lower TCRbeta diversity (inverse Simpson) than healthy co-twins. Compared with healthy twins, IBD patients shared fewer clonotypes with others, especially with disease activity.

This TCR came from a human donor with ulcerative colitis or Crohn's disease, or a healthy co-twin of an affected twin (not recorded which). The gene calls are TRBV19 and TRBJ1-5; TCRdb's D call, TRBD1, is unchecked because there is no DNA. Source material: blood. CDR3 sequence reads: CASSPRGRGDNQPQHF. The variable domain in full, completed from reference TRBV19 and TRBJ1-5, reads DGGITQSPKYLFRKEGQNVTLSCEQNLNHDAMYWYRQDPGQGLRLIYYSQIVNDFQKGDIAEGYSVSREKKESFPLTVTSAQKNPTAFYLCASSPRGRGDNQPQHFGDGTRLSIL.